What follows are 23 T cell receptor beta chains derived from one specimen sequenced in a study of shared clonotypes between healthy human individuals. Repertoires were generated with immunoSEQ multiplex PCR, while TCRdb's copy carries only in-frame clones and drops some. The repertoire consists of 450,000 to 600,000 clones, with 79% occurring once and the leading ten covering 10% to 15%. What was sequenced was PBMCs. These receptors were obtained from a woman in her forties in good health. Some clones in this sample may be carry-over from other donors' samples.

The chain couples TRBV5-5 to TRBJ2-3; perhaps TRBD2 as D (5 bases). Per germline, CDR1 SGHKS and CDR2 YYEKEE (reference sequence). V lost 5 bases to trimming and J lost 1 base, with 11 bases between them. This CDR3 is 14 amino acids long. The DNA of the CDR3 is TGTGCCAGCAGAGAAGGGAGTGGCACAGATACGCAGTATTTT. Translation: CASREGSGTDTQYF.

This clone appeared once. The chain joins TRBV15 to TRBJ2-3; TRBD2 matches at 13 bases. This CDR3 region has 19 residues. Germline trimming cut 2 bases from V and 0 bases from J; bases unmatched to any gene: 8. CDR1 and CDR2 (germline): LNHNV, YYDKDF (reference sequence). Written as DNA, the CDR3 is TGTGCCACCAGCAGAACTAGCGGGAGGGGTTACTTTAGCACAGATACGCAGTATTTT. Protein product: CATSRTSGRGYFSTDTQYF.

The genes are TRBV9 and TRBJ2-1, with 8 nucleotides matching TRBD2. The germline CDR1 and CDR2 sequences are SGDLS and YYNGEE. CDR3 length equals 13 residues. The V gene end was trimmed by 9 bases and the J gene end by 5 bases; junction bases not matched to a gene: 7. The DNA of the CDR3 is TGTGCCAAAGGGACTAGGCACCACAATGAGCAGTTCTTC. This sequence encodes CAKGTRHHNEQFF.

The gene calls are TRBV15 and TRBJ2-3; TRBD1 aligns across 9 bases. The trim removed 4 bases at V and 3 bases at J, leaving 11 bases unmatched. The CDR3 has 17 amino acids. The V gene's germline CDR1 is LNHNV and CDR2 YYDKDF (reference sequence). The CDR3 region is CATSNLDRDRATDTQYF. Here the CDR3 DNA reads TGTGCCACCAGCAATCTTGACCGGGACAGGGCTACAGATACGCAGTATTTT.

V and J are TRBV5-1 and TRBJ1-2; tentatively, D is TRBD1 (6 bases). The CDR3 spans 16 residues. V was shortened by 4 bases and J by 5 bases, with 21 bases between the two germline ends. Germline V gene sequence: CDR1 SGHRS, CDR2 YFSETQ. The CDR3 DNA reads TGCGCCAGCAGCGTGTCTACAGGGTTCCCGCCTTATGGCTACACCTTC. Its protein product is CASSVSTGFPPYGYTF.

The chain recombines TRBV9 with TRBJ2-7, with 7 positions matching TRBD1. The length of the CDR3 is 14 residues. Unmatched junction bases numbered 6, after V lost 0 bases and J lost 6 bases. CDR1 and CDR2 (germline): SGDLS, YYNGEE. CDR3 residues: CASSVETGKSEQYF. CDR3 coding DNA: TGTGCCAGCAGCGTAGAGACAGGGAAAAGCGAGCAGTACTTC.

The CDR3 nucleotides are TGTGCCAGCACGGGACAGGTAGCCTACGAGCAGTACTTC. This encodes CASTGQVAYEQYF. The chain joins TRBV28 to TRBJ2-7; 8 bases agree with TRBD1. V trimming: 7 bases; J trimming: 2 bases; junction bases outside the gene matches: 4. The germline V gene has CDR1 MDHEN and CDR2 SYDVKM. This CDR3 region has 13 residues.

As regards this clone: The sample holds other DNA sequences that translate to the same CDR3. The CDR3 bases are TGTGCCAGCAGCGTAGTCGGGGCCTCTGGAAACACCATATATTTT. Translating gives CASSVVGASGNTIYF. V and J are TRBV9 and TRBJ1-3; tentative D call: TRBD1 (5 bases). This CDR3 comprises 15 residues. CDR1 and CDR2 (germline): SGDLS, YYNGEE. V lost 0 bases to trimming and J lost 0 bases, with 7 bases between them.

This clone was observed a single time. The V and J genes are TRBV6-9 and TRBJ2-4; D may be TRBD2 (6 bases). CDR1 is MNHGY and CDR2 is SVAAGI in the germline V gene. With 1 base removed from V and 0 bases from J, the gap between germline ends came to 16 bases. This CDR3 region has 18 residues. The CDR3 region is CASSYFRTKDLAKNIQYF. The CDR3 DNA is TGTGCCAGCAGTTATTTTCGGACTAAAGACCTAGCCAAAAACATTCAGTACTTC.

This chain joins TRBV5-4 and TRBJ1-2, with a possible D match to TRBD1 (5 bases). The CDR3 spans 17 residues. Germline loops: CDR1 SGHNT, CDR2 YYREEE (reference sequence). V was trimmed by 2 bases and J by 1 base, leaving 18 bases between them. The CDR3 DNA reads TGTGCCAGCAGCTTTCCCGCGGAGCAGGGAGATAACTATGGCTACACCTTC. Protein product: CASSFPAEQGDNYGYTF.

V is TRBV7-8 and J is TRBJ2-3, with 13 bases aligning to TRBD2. Trimming at V came to 4 bases and at J to 6 bases, leaving 7 bases not matched to a gene. From germline, CDR1 is SGHVS and CDR2 FQNEAQ. The CDR3 is 16 residues long. CDR3 nucleotide sequence: TGTGCCAGCAGCTCATGGACTAGCGGGAGTACGGATACGCAGTATTTT. Translating it yields CASSSWTSGSTDTQYF.

DNA of the CDR3: TGCGCCAGCAGCTACTACAGGGGGCGCGGCACTGAAGCTTTCTTT. Amino acid sequence: CASSYYRGRGTEAFF. The chain couples TRBV5-1 to TRBJ1-1; 9 bases align to TRBD1. The germline V gene encodes CDR1 SGHRS and CDR2 YFSETQ. The CDR3 has 15 amino acids. With V trimmed by 3 bases and J by 4 bases, 7 bases remained unmatched.

The genes are TRBV6-1 and TRBJ1-5; unclear D gene. There are 13 residues in the CDR3. Per germline, CDR1 MNHNS and CDR2 SASEGT. The V end lost 5 bases, the J end lost 7 bases, and 12 bases lay between the germline ends. This CDR3 is CASSPAGEQPQHF. CDR3 sequence (DNA): TGTGCCAGCAGTCCAGCCGGGGAACAGCCCCAGCATTTT.

DNA for the CDR3: TGTGCCAGCACCAGGACTAGCGGGCTTAGCACAGATACGCAGTATTTT. It yields the protein CASTRTSGLSTDTQYF. V is TRBV28 and J is TRBJ2-3; 11 bases map to TRBD2. Germline trimming cut 7 bases from V and 0 bases from J; bases unmatched to any gene: 6. The CDR3 is 16 amino acids. Germline V gene lookup returns CDR1 MDHEN and CDR2 SYDVKM.

The sample holds one count of this clone. The rearrangement links TRBV29-1 to TRBJ1-1, with D possibly being TRBD1 (5 bases). The CDR3 has 15 residues. The germline V and J ends were trimmed by 7 bases and 6 bases, with 24 bases remaining between them. Germline CDR1 is SQVTM and CDR2 is ANQGSEA. The CDR3 region has the DNA TGCAGCGCGGGCTTATATGGGGGGGGTGGCGCTGAAGCTTTCTTT. Translating it yields CSAGLYGGGGAEAFF.

This chain joins TRBV6-5 and TRBJ2-7, with no clear D. The germline V gene has CDR1 MNHEY and CDR2 SVGAGI. The CDR3 covers 13 residues. V lost 5 bases and J lost 0, with 8 bases in between. The CDR3 reads CASSTTYSYEQYF. The CDR3 DNA reads TGTGCCAGCAGTACCACATACTCCTACGAGCAGTACTTC.

This sequence joins TRBV7-3 and TRBJ2-3; no definite D call. V was clipped by 5 bases and J by 1 base, with 13 bases between them. Germline V CDR1 and CDR2: SGHTA, FQGTGA. The CDR3 runs to 15 residues. CDR3: CASSPRLTRTDTQYF. DNA of the CDR3: TGTGCCAGCAGCCCCCGACTGACTCGCACAGATACGCAGTATTTT.

The chain joins TRBV5-4 to TRBJ1-1; D possibly corresponds to TRBD1 (6 bases). The CDR3 loop spans 16 amino acids. Trimming took off 6 bases at V and 1 base at J, with 19 bases between the two ends. Germline V gene lookup returns CDR1 SGHNT and CDR2 YYREEE (reference sequence). This CDR3 reads CASTRGTGTPNTEAFF. CDR3 in DNA: TGTGCCAGCACCAGAGGAACAGGGACCCCGAACACTGAAGCTTTCTTT.

The rearrangement joins TRBV30 to TRBJ2-6; possible D gene TRBD1, 8 bases. The V gene's germline CDR1 is GTSNPN and CDR2 SVGIG (reference sequence). The CDR3 runs 15 residues. The CDR3 sequence is CATGGDLSGANVLTF. CDR3 nucleotide sequence: TGTGCAACAGGGGGGGATCTCTCTGGGGCCAACGTCCTGACTTTC.

This chain uses TRBV27 with TRBJ2-2, with 14 bases fitting TRBD2. V was clipped by 5 bases and J by 7 bases; unmatched bases: 9. Germline CDR1 is MNHEY and CDR2 is SMNVEV (reference sequence). This CDR3 is built from 17 residues. CDR3 nucleotide sequence: TGTGCCAGCAGTCGGGGACTAGCGGGAGTGCCGAACGGGGAGCTGTTTTTT. This sequence encodes CASSRGLAGVPNGELFF.

This clone was seen just once. The chain employs TRBV5-1 and TRBJ2-7, with a possible D match to TRBD2 (6 bases). The CDR3 has 15 residues. Trimming stripped 4 bases from V and 2 bases from J, with 16 bases between. Germline CDR1 reads SGHRS; CDR2 reads YFSETQ. The CDR3 sequence is CASSLSSAKAYEQYF. The CDR3 bases are TGCGCCAGCAGCCTTTCTAGCGCCAAGGCCTACGAGCAGTACTTC.

The V and J genes are TRBV5-1 and TRBJ2-5; D uncertain. Germline values: CDR1 SGHRS, CDR2 YFSETQ. The CDR3 runs 14 residues. Trimming left V 0 bases short and J 5 bases short, with 11 bases between. CDR3: CASSLGARKETQYF. CDR3 sequence (DNA): TGCGCCAGCAGCTTGGGCGCAAGAAAGGAGACCCAGTACTTC.

This chain links TRBV21-1 with TRBJ1-4. TRBV21-1 is a known pseudogene. The CDR3 extends over 17 amino acids. CDR3 region: CASRSAIATVHNEKLFF. CDR3 nucleotides: TGTGCCAGCAGGTCCGCGATAGCTACGGTGCATAATGAAAAACTGTTTTTT.